This T cell receptor beta chain originates from a study of beta chain features in type 1 diabetes. This clone was seen only once. Germline assignment: CDR1 SGDLS and CDR2 YYNGEE. The CDR3 runs 14 residues. The J segment lost 5 bases and the V segment lost 4 bases, leaving 3 bases of the junction unmatched. As every portion of the isolated RNA was reverse transcribed, the sequencing read expressed TCRB transcripts. The repertoire was sequenced with immunoSEQ multiplex PCR; TCRdb's copy has only in-frame clones and lacks some. This sample has 300,000 to 350,000 clones, with 15% to 20% found just once. The receptor comes from a woman aged 18-30 years in good health. The gene calls are TRBV9 and TRBJ2-5; 12 bases are a match to TRBD2. The sample taken for sequencing was naive CD4+ T cells from blood. CDR3 bases: TGTGCCAGCAGCCTAGCGGGAGGGCCCGAGACCCAGTACTTC. It codes for CASSLAGGPETQYF.